This entry is about one T cell receptor (beta chain). Its antigen is unknown. CDR3 length: 17 residues. The V segment lost 8 bases and the J segment 7 bases; nucleotides outside the gene matches: 21. The sample belongs to a study of graft-versus-host responses after intestinal transplantation. Across the study: Anti-thymocyte globulin induction preceded approximately three years of tacrolimus and steroid maintenance in all recipients.

Study-wide results and limits: Early post-transplant declines in HvG were associated with peak levels of circulating GvH clones. Detection of GvH clones occurred in recipient marrow, and some had their first appearance in ileum or blood.

Only in-frame clones appear in the TCRdb table, and some are missing; sequencing was by immunoSEQ multiplex PCR. The sample has tens of thousands of clones, roughly 90% seen once. This chain connects TRBV5-3 to TRBJ2-7; the match to TRBD2 covers 10 bases. TRBV5-3 is flagged as an ORF with uncertain function. The source was unstimulated CD4+ T cells sorted from spleen or lymph node cells, collected before intestinal transplant. The clonotype originates from a human donor who received an intestinal transplant. The CDR3 is CASPSGGMIKRILEQYF. The CDR3, as DNA: TGTGCCAGCCCTAGCGGGGGAATGATTAAAAGGATACTGGAGCAGTACTTC.